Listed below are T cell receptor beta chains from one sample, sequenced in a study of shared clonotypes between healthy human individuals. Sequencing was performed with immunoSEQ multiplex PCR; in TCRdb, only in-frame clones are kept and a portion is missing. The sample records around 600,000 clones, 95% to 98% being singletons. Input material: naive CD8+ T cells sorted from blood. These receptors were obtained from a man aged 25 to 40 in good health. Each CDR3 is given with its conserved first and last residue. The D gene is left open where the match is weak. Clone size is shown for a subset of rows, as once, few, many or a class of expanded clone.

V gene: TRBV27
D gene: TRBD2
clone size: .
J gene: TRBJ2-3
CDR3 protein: CASSFLRASGSIDTQYF
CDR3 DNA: TGTGCCAGCAGTTTCCTGAGAGCTAGCGGGAGCATAGATACGCAGTATTTT

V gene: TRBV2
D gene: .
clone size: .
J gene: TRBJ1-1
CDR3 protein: CASSEAAMNTEAFF
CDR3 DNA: TGTGCCAGCAGTGAAGCAGCTATGAACACTGAAGCTTTCTTT

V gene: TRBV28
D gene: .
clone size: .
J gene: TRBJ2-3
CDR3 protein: CASSSDRSTDTQYF
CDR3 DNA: TGTGCCAGCAGTTCCGACAGGAGCACAGATACGCAGTATTTT

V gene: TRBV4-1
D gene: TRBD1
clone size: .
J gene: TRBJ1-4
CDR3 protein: CASSRLTGTNEKLFF
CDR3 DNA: TGCGCCAGCAGCCGTTTGACAGGGACTAATGAAAAACTGTTTTTT

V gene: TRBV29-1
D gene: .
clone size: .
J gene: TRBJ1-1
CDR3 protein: CSVVPGAGTEAFF
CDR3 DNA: TGCAGCGTTGTGCCCGGGGCAGGCACTGAAGCTTTCTTT

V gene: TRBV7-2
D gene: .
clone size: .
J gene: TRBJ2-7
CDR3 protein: CASSPGGSYEQYF
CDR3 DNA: TGTGCCAGCAGCCCTGGAGGATCCTACGAGCAGTACTTC

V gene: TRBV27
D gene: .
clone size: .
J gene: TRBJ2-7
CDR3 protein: CASSLYGRGRQGEQYF
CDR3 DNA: TGTGCCAGCAGCCTTTACGGGAGGGGGCGGCAAGGGGAGCAGTACTTC

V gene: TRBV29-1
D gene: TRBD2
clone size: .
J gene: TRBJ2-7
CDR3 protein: CSVALAARADEQYF
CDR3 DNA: TGCAGCGTTGCTCTAGCGGCCCGGGCGGACGAGCAGTACTTC

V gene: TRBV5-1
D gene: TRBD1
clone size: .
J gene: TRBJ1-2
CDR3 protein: CASSPRDRGLSYGYTF
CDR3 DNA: TGCGCCAGCAGCCCACGGGACAGGGGTCTCTCCTATGGCTACACCTTC

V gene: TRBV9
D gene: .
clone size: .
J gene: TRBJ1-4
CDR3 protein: CASSAGTALGEKLFF
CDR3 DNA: TGTGCCAGCAGCGCCGGGACCGCCCTAGGTGAAAAACTGTTTTTT

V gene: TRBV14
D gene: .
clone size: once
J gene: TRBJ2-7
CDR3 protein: CASSQDSSPPYEQYF
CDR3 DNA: TGTGCCAGCAGCCAAGATTCATCCCCGCCCTACGAGCAGTACTTC

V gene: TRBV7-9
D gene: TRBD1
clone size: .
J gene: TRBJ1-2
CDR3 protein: CASSFQFTGDEDYGYTF
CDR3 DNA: TGTGCCAGCAGTTTTCAATTTACAGGGGATGAGGACTATGGCTACACCTTC

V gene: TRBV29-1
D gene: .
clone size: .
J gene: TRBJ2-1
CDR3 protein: CSAEQGGNEQFF
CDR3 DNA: TGCAGCGCAGAGCAGGGGGGCAATGAGCAGTTCTTC

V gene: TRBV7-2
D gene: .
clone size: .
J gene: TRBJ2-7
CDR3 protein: CASSWWTDSSYEQYF
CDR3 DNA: TGTGCCAGCAGCTGGTGGACAGACTCATCCTACGAGCAGTACTTC

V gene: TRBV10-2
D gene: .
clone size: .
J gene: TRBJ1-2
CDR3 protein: CASSESYGRDGYTF
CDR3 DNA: TGCGCCAGCAGTGAGTCGTACGGCAGGGATGGCTACACCTTC

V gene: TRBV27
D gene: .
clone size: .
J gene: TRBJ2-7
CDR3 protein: CASSYRATYEQYF
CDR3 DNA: TGTGCCAGCAGTTACAGGGCAACCTACGAGCAGTACTTC

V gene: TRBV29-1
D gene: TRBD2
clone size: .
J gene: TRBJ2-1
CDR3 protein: CSVGTRTNEQFF
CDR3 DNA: TGCAGCGTTGGGACTAGGACCAATGAGCAGTTCTTC

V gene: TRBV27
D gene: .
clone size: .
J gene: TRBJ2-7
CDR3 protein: CASKVTGNAYEQYF
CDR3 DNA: TGTGCCAGCAAAGTAACGGGAAATGCCTACGAGCAGTACTTC

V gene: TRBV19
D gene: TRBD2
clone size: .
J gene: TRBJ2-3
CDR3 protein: CASSPSASGSSTDTQYF
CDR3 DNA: TGTGCCAGTAGTCCCTCAGCTAGCGGTTCTAGCACAGATACGCAGTATTTT

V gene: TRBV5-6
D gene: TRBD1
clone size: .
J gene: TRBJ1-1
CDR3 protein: CASSLAITGVPEAFF
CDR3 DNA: TGTGCCAGCAGCTTGGCAATTACAGGGGTACCGGAAGCTTTCTTT

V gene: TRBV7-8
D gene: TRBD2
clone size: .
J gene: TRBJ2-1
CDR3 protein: CASSLEGREGLYNEQFF
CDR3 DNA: TGTGCCAGCAGCTTAGAAGGGCGGGAGGGCCTTTACAATGAGCAGTTCTTC

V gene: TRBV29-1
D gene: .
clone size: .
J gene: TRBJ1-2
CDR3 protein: CSAKGGYGYTF
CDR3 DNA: TGCAGCGCCAAAGGGGGTTATGGCTACACCTTC

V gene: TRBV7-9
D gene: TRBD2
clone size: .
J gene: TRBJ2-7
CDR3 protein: CASSLGTSGTYEQYF
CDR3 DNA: TGTGCCAGCAGCTTGGGGACTAGCGGAACCTACGAGCAGTACTTC

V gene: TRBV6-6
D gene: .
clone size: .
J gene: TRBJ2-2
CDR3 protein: CASSPNRANTGELFF
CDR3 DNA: TGTGCCAGCAGTCCGAACAGGGCCAACACCGGGGAGCTGTTTTTT

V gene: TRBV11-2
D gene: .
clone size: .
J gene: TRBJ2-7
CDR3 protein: CASSSPGTGTYEQYF
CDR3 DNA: TGTGCCAGCAGCTCGCCCGGGACGGGAACCTACGAGCAGTACTTC

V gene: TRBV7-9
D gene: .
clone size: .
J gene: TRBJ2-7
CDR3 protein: CASSSDYGPHNEQYF
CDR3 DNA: TGTGCCAGCAGCTCTGATTACGGACCTCATAACGAGCAGTACTTC

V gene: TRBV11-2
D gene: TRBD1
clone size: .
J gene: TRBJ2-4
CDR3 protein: CASSLSERGQHKNIQYF
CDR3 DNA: TGTGCCAGCAGCTTATCTGAGAGGGGGCAACACAAAAACATTCAGTACTTC

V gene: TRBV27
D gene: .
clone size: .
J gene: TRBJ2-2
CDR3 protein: CASSYSPGTGELFF
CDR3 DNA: TGTGCCAGCAGTTATTCCCCGGGCACCGGGGAGCTGTTTTTT

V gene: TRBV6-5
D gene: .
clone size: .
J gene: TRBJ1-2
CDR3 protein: CASSPAGTSYGYTF
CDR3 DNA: TGTGCCAGCAGCCCAGCGGGGACCTCATATGGCTACACCTTC

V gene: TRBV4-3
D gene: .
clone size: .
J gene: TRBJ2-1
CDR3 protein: CASSQRRYNGQFF
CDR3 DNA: TGCGCCAGCAGCCAACGGAGATACAATGGGCAGTTCTTC

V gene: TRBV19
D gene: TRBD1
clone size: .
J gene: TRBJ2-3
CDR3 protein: CASNRQGASDTQYF
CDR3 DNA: TGTGCCAGTAATCGGCAGGGGGCATCTGATACGCAGTATTTT

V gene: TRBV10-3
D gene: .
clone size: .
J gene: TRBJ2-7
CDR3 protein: CAIKGLRDYEQYF
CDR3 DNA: TGTGCCATCAAAGGTCTTCGGGACTACGAGCAGTACTTC

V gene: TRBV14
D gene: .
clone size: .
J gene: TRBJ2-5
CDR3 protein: CASSTLGPGETQYF
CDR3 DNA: TGTGCCAGCAGTACTTTAGGGCCGGGGGAGACCCAGTACTTC

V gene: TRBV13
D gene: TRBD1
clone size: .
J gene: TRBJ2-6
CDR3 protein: CASSRTGSGANVLTF
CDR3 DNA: TGTGCCAGCAGCAGGACAGGGTCTGGGGCCAACGTCCTGACTTTC

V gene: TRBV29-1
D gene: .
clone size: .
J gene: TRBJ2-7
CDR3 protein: CSVEVRGTPLTEQYF
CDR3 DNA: TGCAGCGTTGAAGTTAGGGGGACCCCTCTGACCGAGCAGTACTTC

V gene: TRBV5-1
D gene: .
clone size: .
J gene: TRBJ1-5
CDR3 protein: CASSLDRASNQPQHF
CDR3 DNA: TGCGCCAGCAGCTTGGACAGGGCTAGCAATCAGCCCCAGCATTTT

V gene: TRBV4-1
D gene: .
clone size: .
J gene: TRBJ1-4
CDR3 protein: CASSPPRPGTNEKLFF
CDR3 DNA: TGCGCCAGCAGCCCTCCACGGCCGGGAACTAATGAAAAACTGTTTTTT

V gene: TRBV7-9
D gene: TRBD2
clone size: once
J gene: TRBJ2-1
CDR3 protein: CASSWTGLAPYNEQFF
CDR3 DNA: TGTGCCAGCAGCTGGACTGGACTAGCGCCTTACAATGAGCAGTTCTTC

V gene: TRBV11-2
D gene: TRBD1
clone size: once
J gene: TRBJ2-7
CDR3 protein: CASSATGGGYEQYF
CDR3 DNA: TGTGCCAGCAGCGCGACAGGGGGCGGTTACGAGCAGTACTTC

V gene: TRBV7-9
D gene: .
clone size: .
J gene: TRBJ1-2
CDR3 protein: CASSPEGVGYTF
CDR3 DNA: TGTGCCAGCAGCCCAGAGGGGGTTGGCTACACCTTC

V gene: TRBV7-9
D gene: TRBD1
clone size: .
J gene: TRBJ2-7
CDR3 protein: CASSAWDRGADSYEQYF
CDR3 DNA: TGTGCCAGCAGCGCGTGGGACAGGGGGGCGGACTCCTACGAGCAGTACTTC

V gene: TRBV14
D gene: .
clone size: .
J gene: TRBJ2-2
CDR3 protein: CASSQVSGRTGELFF
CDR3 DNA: TGTGCCAGCAGCCAAGTTTCAGGGAGGACCGGGGAGCTGTTTTTT

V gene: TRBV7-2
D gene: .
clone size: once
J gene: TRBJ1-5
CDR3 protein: CASSVGPYSNQPQHF
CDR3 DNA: TGTGCCAGCAGCGTGGGACCTTATAGCAATCAGCCCCAGCATTTT

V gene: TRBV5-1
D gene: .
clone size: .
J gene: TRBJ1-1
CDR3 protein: CASSFQGNTEAFF
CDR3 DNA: TGCGCCAGCAGCTTTCAGGGGAACACTGAAGCTTTCTTT

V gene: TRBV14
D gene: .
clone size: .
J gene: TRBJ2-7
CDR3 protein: CASSHGFREQYF
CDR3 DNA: TGTGCCAGCAGCCATGGGTTCCGCGAGCAGTACTTC

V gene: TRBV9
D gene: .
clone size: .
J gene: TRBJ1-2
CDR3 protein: CASRTGHYGYTF
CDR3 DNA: TGTGCCAGCCGAACAGGGCACTATGGCTACACCTTC

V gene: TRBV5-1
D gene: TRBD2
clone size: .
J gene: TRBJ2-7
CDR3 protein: CASSLRTSGAEQYF
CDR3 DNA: TGCGCCAGCAGCTTACGGACTAGCGGGGCCGAGCAGTACTTC

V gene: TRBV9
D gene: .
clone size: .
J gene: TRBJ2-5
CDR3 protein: CASSARHQDQETQYF
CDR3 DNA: TGTGCCAGCAGCGCTAGGCATCAAGACCAAGAGACCCAGTACTTC

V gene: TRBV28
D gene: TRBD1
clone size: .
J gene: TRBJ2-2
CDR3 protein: CASSFPPGTGGTGELFF
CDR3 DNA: TGTGCCAGCAGTTTTCCACCCGGGACAGGGGGTACCGGGGAGCTGTTTTTT

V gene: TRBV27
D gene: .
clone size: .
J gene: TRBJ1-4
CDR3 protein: CASTTRDGNEKLFF
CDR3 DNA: TGTGCCAGCACCACCAGGGACGGTAATGAAAAACTGTTTTTT

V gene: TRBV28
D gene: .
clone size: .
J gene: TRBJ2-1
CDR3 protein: CASSLYRDNEQFF
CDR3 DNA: TGTGCCAGCAGTTTGTACCGGGACAATGAGCAGTTCTTC

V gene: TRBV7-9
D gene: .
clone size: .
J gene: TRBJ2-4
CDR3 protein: CASSLSGAGNIQYF
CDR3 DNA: TGTGCCAGCAGCTTATCGGGGGCCGGGAACATTCAGTACTTC

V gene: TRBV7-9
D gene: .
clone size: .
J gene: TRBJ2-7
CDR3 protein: CASSFTVDFEQYF
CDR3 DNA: TGTGCCAGCAGCTTCACGGTAGATTTTGAGCAGTACTTC

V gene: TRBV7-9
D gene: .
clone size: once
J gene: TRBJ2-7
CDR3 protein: CASSLGGWVHEQYF
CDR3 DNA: TGTGCCAGCAGCTTAGGGGGTTGGGTCCACGAGCAGTACTTC

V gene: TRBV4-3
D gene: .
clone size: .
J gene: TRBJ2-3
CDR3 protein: CASSHRWRGGGRTDTQYF
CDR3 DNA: TGCGCCAGCAGCCACCGTTGGCGTGGGGGGGGCCGCACAGATACGCAGTATTTT

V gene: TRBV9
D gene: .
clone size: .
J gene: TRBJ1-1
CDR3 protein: CASSAFDSMNTEAFF
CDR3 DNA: TGTGCCAGCAGCGCATTCGACAGCATGAACACTGAAGCTTTCTTT

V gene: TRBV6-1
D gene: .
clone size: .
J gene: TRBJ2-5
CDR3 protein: CASSEAVEETQYF
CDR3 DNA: TGTGCCAGCAGTGAAGCGGTCGAAGAGACCCAGTACTTC

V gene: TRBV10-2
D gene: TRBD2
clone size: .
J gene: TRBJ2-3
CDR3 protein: CASTFAGGDTQYF
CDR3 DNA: TGCGCCAGCACGTTCGCGGGAGGAGATACGCAGTATTTT

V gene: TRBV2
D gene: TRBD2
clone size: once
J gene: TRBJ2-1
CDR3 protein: CAVTSGSNEQFF
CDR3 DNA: TGTGCCGTGACTAGCGGGAGCAATGAGCAGTTCTTC

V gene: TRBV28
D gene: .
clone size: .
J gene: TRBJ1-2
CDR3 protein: CACRGTGIGYTF
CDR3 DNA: TGTGCCTGCAGAGGGACCGGAATTGGCTACACCTTC